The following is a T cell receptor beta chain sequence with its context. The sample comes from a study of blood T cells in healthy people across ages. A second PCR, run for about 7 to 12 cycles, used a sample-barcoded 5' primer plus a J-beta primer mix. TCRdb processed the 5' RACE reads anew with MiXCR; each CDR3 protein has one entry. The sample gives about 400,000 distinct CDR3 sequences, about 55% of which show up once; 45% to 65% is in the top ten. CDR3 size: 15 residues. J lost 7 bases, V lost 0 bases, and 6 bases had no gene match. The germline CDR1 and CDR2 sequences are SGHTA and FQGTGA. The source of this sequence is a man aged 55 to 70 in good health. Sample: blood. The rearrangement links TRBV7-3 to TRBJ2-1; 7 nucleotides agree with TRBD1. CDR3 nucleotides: TGTGCCAGCAGCTTAACGACAGGGCCTCAGAATGAGCAGTTCTTC. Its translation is CASSLTTGPQNEQFF.